Shown below are 20 T cell receptor beta chains from a single sample sequenced in a study of T cell clonotyping in hematopoietic cell transplantation. Data came from immunoSEQ multiplex PCR; TCRdb stores just in-frame clones and leaves some out. Found here are approximately 20,000 clones, 70% to 85% of them singletons; the top ten hold roughly 14%. The sample was peripheral blood mononuclear cells. Every receptor here comes from a man aged 60-69 years in good health. Some clones in this sample may be carry-over from other donors' samples.

The chain couples TRBV30 to TRBJ1-1; 7 nucleotides align to TRBD1. V lost 5 bases, J lost 3 bases, and 6 bases stayed unmatched. CDR3 length: 13 amino acids. Per the germline V gene, CDR1 is GTSNPN and CDR2 is SVGIG (reference sequence). The CDR3 sequence: CAWGRGRDTEAFF. The CDR3, as DNA: TGTGCCTGGGGCAGGGGGAGGGACACTGAAGCTTTCTTT.

J is TRBJ2-7 and V is TRBV30; 11 positions match TRBD1. Germline V gives CDR1 GTSNPN, CDR2 SVGIG (reference sequence). The CDR3 has 15 residues. V dropped 3 bases and J dropped 0; count of bases not matched to a gene: 4. CDR3 loop: CAWRGDRGGSYEQYF. Here the CDR3 DNA reads TGTGCCTGGAGGGGGGACAGGGGGGGCTCCTACGAGCAGTACTTC.

This clone has just a few counts. The chain is built from TRBV6-1 and TRBJ2-3; the D is unclear. Germline CDR1 is MNHNS and CDR2 is SASEGT. The V end was cut by 3 bases, the J end by 4 bases, with 8 bases between. The CDR3 sequence is 13 residues long. CDR3 in DNA: TGTGCCAGCAGTGATCATACATCAGATACGCAGTATTTT. Amino acid sequence: CASSDHTSDTQYF.

The V call is TRBV19, the J call TRBJ2-7; tentative D call: TRBD2 (6 bases). Germline CDR1 reads LNHDA; CDR2 reads SQIVND (reference sequence). Trimming pared 10 bases from V and 0 bases from J, leaving 13 bases between. The CDR3 is 13 residues long. The CDR3 protein is CATQLGGSYEQYF. CDR3 DNA sequence: TGTGCCACCCAACTCGGGGGCTCCTACGAGCAGTACTTC.

The chain links TRBV6-1 to TRBJ2-7; perhaps TRBD2 as D (6 bases). The ends were cut back, 7 bases at V and 0 bases at J, with 16 bases in the middle. The CDR3 loop spans 15 amino acids. From germline, CDR1 is MNHNS and CDR2 SASEGT. The CDR3 reads CASNIAGRGSYEQYF. The CDR3 DNA is TGTGCCAGCAATATCGCGGGACGGGGCTCCTACGAGCAGTACTTC.

This clone appeared a few times. J is TRBJ1-2 and V is TRBV6-6; D is unresolved. Between the trimmed V and J ends, which lost 2 bases and 4 bases, there was a span of 17 bases. Germline CDR1 and CDR2: MNHNY and SVGAGI (reference sequence). This CDR3 is built from 16 residues. Here the CDR3 reads CASSYPDGPAGYGYTF. The CDR3 DNA reads TGTGCCAGCAGTTACCCTGACGGGCCGGCCGGCTATGGCTACACCTTC.

The chain employs TRBV19 and TRBJ2-3; D may correspond to TRBD1 or TRBD2 (6 bases each). Trimming cost V 5 bases and J 0 bases, with 21 bases left between them. CDR3 length: 18 residues. Per germline, CDR1 LNHDA and CDR2 SQIVND (reference sequence). CDR3 coding DNA: TGTGCCAGTAGTGGGGGCAGTACCGGGACTCCCAGCACAGATACGCAGTATTTT. It specifies CASSGGSTGTPSTDTQYF. Full variable domain (missing parts from reference TRBV19 and TRBJ2-3): DGGITQSPKYLFRKEGQNVTLSCEQNLNHDAMYWYRQDPGQGLRLIYYSQIVNDFQKGDIAEGYSVSREKKESFPLTVTSAQKNPTAFYLCASSGGSTGTPSTDTQYFGPGTRLTVL.

This clone was observed a few times. The rearrangement joins TRBV30 to TRBJ2-7; 12 bases line up with TRBD2. Looked up from germline, CDR1 is GTSNPN and CDR2 is SVGIG (reference sequence). J was trimmed by 6 bases and V by 3 bases; bases with no gene match: 15. The CDR3 loop spans 17 amino acids. The CDR3 region is CAWSDPLDLAGGPEQYF. DNA of the CDR3: TGTGCCTGGAGCGATCCCCTGGACCTAGCGGGGGGGCCCGAGCAGTACTTC.

This chain connects TRBV29-1 to TRBJ1-2, with TRBD1 identical over 7 bases. The germline CDR1 and CDR2 sequences are SQVTM and ANQGSEA. CDR3 length: 13 residues. J was trimmed by 7 bases and V by 7 bases; bases with no gene match: 12. The CDR3 region has the DNA TGCAGCGCCTCTCCGACAGGGAGCTTTGGCTACACCTTC. Translating it yields CSASPTGSFGYTF.

The chain carries TRBV27 and TRBJ1-2; D gene uncertain. In germline, CDR1 is MNHEY, CDR2 SMNVEV (reference sequence). The CDR3 runs 16 residues. V was trimmed by 6 bases and J by 4 bases, leaving 21 bases between them. CDR3 DNA: TGTGCCAGCAGGACAAACGGTCGGCCCAACGGCTATGGCTACACCTTC. Its protein product is CASRTNGRPNGYGYTF.

The count of this clone is one. V gene TRBV4-1 combines with J gene TRBJ1-5; unclear D gene. Germline CDR1 and CDR2: MGHRA and YSYEKL. The CDR3 is 14 amino acids. V was pared by 4 bases and J by 11 bases, with 18 bases between. This CDR3 reads CASSLSPRATAQHF. The CDR3, as DNA: TGCGCCAGCAGCCTCTCCCCCCGGGCCACGGCCCAGCATTTT.

This clone was counted between two and nine times. At one end the junction does not follow the germline gene, possibly because of a read error. The chain combines TRBV7-6 with TRBJ1-5; no definite D call. The CDR3 sequence is 15 residues long. Germline CDR1 SGHVS, CDR2 FNYEAQ. The CDR3 is CASSLAGDSNQPQHF. The CDR3 bases are TGTGCCAGCAGCCTAGCAGGAGATAGCAATCAGCCCCAGCATTTT. Full variable domain (missing parts from reference TRBV7-6 and TRBJ1-5): GAGVSQSPRYKVTKRGQDVALRCDPISGHVSLYWYRQALGQGPEFLTYFNYEAQQDKSGLPNDRFSAERPEGSISTLTIQRTEQRDSAMYRCASSLAGDSNQPQHFGDGTRLSIL.

This chain links TRBV6-6 with TRBJ2-7; D possibly corresponds to TRBD2 (6 bases). Germline CDR1 is MNHNY and CDR2 is SVGAGI (reference sequence). V was shortened by 6 bases and J by 2 bases, with 11 bases between the two germline ends. This CDR3 has 13 amino acids. CDR3 sequence reads: CASRGTATYEQYF. The CDR3 region has the DNA TGTGCCAGCAGGGGGACTGCGACCTACGAGCAGTACTTC.

The CDR3 DNA follows: TGTGCCAGCAGCCAAGTTTCAGGGGGCAATGAGCAGTTCTTC. Its translation: CASSQVSGGNEQFF. The J gene is TRBJ2-1, the V gene TRBV14, with 7 bases lining up with TRBD1. This CDR3 comprises 14 residues. Germline lookup yields CDR1 SGHDN and CDR2 FVKESK. J gave up 6 bases and V 1 base, and 3 bases lay outside the gene matches.

V gene TRBV4-1 combines with J gene TRBJ2-7; 11 nucleotides line up with TRBD2. The trim removed 3 bases at V and 0 bases at J, leaving 4 bases unmatched. This CDR3 comprises 16 residues. From germline, CDR1 is MGHRA and CDR2 YSYEKL. The CDR3 region is CASSQETSGSSYEQYF. The CDR3 nucleotides read TGCGCCAGCAGCCAGGAAACTAGCGGGAGCTCCTACGAGCAGTACTTC.

The chain recombines TRBV7-2 with TRBJ2-7; no clear D gene. V was shortened by 5 bases and J by 1 base, with 15 bases between the two germline ends. The CDR3 totals 15 residues. The V gene's germline CDR1 is SGHTA and CDR2 FQGNSA. This chain's CDR3 is CASSLDQTRSYEQYF. The CDR3 DNA follows: TGTGCCAGCAGCCTGGACCAGACCCGATCCTACGAGCAGTACTTC.

The chain recombines TRBV6-6 with TRBJ2-7; D may be TRBD2 (6 bases). Trimming took 7 bases from V and 2 from J, leaving 15 bases between them. The CDR3 covers 14 residues. The germline V gene encodes CDR1 MNHNY and CDR2 SVGAGI (reference sequence). CDR3 bases: TGTGCCAGCAAAGGAGGGGCAGAACCCTACGAGCAGTACTTC. The encoded protein is CASKGGAEPYEQYF.

The rearrangement joins TRBV2 to TRBJ1-1, with D maybe TRBD1 (5 bases). Trimming shortened V by 8 bases and J by 2 bases, and 18 bases separated the two germline ends. Germline values: CDR1 SNHLY, CDR2 FYNNEI. The CDR3 contains 15 residues. The CDR3 loop reads CASETGGHVNTEAFF. CDR3 in DNA: TGTGCCAGCGAGACTGGAGGACACGTCAACACTGAAGCTTTCTTT.

This chain uses TRBV28 with TRBJ1-6; weak D call: TRBD1 (5 bases). Germline V gives CDR1 MDHEN, CDR2 SYDVKM. This CDR3 has 17 residues. V was trimmed by 6 bases and J by 6 bases, leaving 21 bases between them. The CDR3 DNA is TGTGCCAGCAGCCTTGGTTTGGGGCCTAACCTTAATTCACCCCTCCACTTT. It is translated as CASSLGLGPNLNSPLHF.

This clone was seen once. The rearrangement links TRBV5-6 to TRBJ1-1; TRBD1 matches at 8 bases. Germline V CDR1 and CDR2: SGHDT, YYEEEE. The V and J ends lost 2 bases and 1 base, in that order; junction bases with no gene match: 4. This CDR3 contains 15 residues. CDR3: CASSFRDRSNTEAFF. In nucleotides, the CDR3 is TGTGCCAGCAGCTTTCGGGACAGGTCGAACACTGAAGCTTTCTTT.